A selection of T cell receptor beta chains follows, all from one sample in a study of T cell responses to AZD1222 COVID-19 vaccine. The table came from immunoSEQ multiplex PCR; TCRdb's copy has only in-frame clones and leaves some out. Among around 99,000 clones listed, 80% to 95% were seen once. Material: peripheral blood, obtained 28 days after the second AZD1222 dose. These receptors all stem from an adult who received the AZD1222 COVID-19 vaccine. Both conserved end residues are part of each CDR3.

CASSQGPGLAILGANVLTF TRBJ2-6 TRBV14
CAWSIETGGYEQYF TRBJ2-7 TRBV30
CASSYSKTGGNSPLHF TRBJ1-6 TRBV6-5
CASRPTGELFF TRBJ2-2 TRBV6-5
CASSYRGGRGTYEQYF TRBJ2-7 TRBV7-2
CASSERGAIPYEQYF TRBJ2-7 TRBV2
CASSSQGSFNTIYF TRBJ1-3 TRBV7-2
CASIAVGATEAFF TRBJ1-1 TRBV6-5
CASSPRTFTFREAFF TRBJ1-1 TRBV27
CASSPGQLSSYNSPLHF TRBJ1-6 TRBV18
CASSRTGGSVQETQYF TRBJ2-5 TRBV7-8
CASSFNAAFSGELFF TRBJ2-2 TRBV5-5
CSASVHKGGVDNEQFF TRBJ2-1 TRBV20-1
CAWSPPWGEISETQYF TRBJ2-5 TRBV30
CATSRISNQPQHF TRBJ1-5 TRBV24-1
CASSVGTSGGAEDTQYF TRBJ2-3 TRBV9
CAWTLGNNEQFF TRBJ2-1 TRBV30
CARSLGVLWTSGRNEQFF TRBJ2-1 TRBV7-5
CASSQGLPGTGSYEQYF TRBJ2-7 TRBV4-1
CATSRDPRGQETQYF TRBJ2-5 TRBV15
CASSQDATGGYNEQFF TRBJ2-1 TRBV4-2
CAVDLTVNTEAFF TRBJ1-1 TRBV30
CASSLETGGFADTQYF TRBJ2-3 TRBV5-1
CASSSGTTGNSPLHF TRBJ1-6 TRBV28
CATSREIATGSPRYTF TRBJ1-2 TRBV15
CASRGTRTGELFF TRBJ2-2 TRBV12-3/TRBV12-4
CASSQTGTQYF TRBJ2-3 TRBV28
CASSIGSTGGYEQYF TRBJ2-7 TRBV19
CASSRDSTTGELFF TRBJ2-2 TRBV4-1
CAGGVGGSTGELFF TRBJ2-2 TRBV12-5
CASSRLISGNTIYF TRBJ1-3 TRBV2
CATNRVAEAFF TRBJ1-1 TRBV30
CASSPSGQGISEQYF TRBJ2-7 TRBV7-2
CATSDFTETQYF TRBJ2-5 TRBV24-1
CASSLDSTTLYEQYF TRBJ2-7 TRBV7-2
CASSQAWDRGGQPQHF TRBJ1-5 TRBV4-1
CASTQGHYGYTF TRBJ1-2 TRBV19
CASSPGQGAGNTIYF TRBJ1-3 TRBV18
CASSYQGPLSPEAFF TRBJ1-1 TRBV6-5
CASSRTFYEQYF TRBJ2-7 TRBV14
CASSQKDRDYGYTF TRBJ1-2 TRBV3-1/TRBV3-2
CASSLLGGQLGDIQYF TRBJ2-4 TRBV11-2
CASSRQGGQPQHF TRBJ1-5 TRBV5-5
CASSQDRGQVNTEAFF TRBJ1-1 TRBV4-2
CATRPSGTPDYEQYF TRBJ2-7 TRBV15
CASSGTGGPLDTQYF TRBJ2-3 TRBV7-2
CASSGGRGANYGYTF TRBJ1-2 TRBV7-8
CATKSGQGAADTQYF TRBJ2-3 TRBV19
CASSLVAGTGHNYGYTF TRBJ1-2 TRBV7-9
CASRKVAEAFF TRBJ1-1 TRBV19
CASSHRDNNYGYTF TRBJ1-2 TRBV16
CASSPQGGQGYEQYF TRBJ2-7 TRBV3-1/TRBV3-2